Listed here are 18 T cell receptor beta chains from one sample, sequenced in a study of T cell responses to AZD1222 COVID-19 vaccine listed by TCRdb under 2021. Library creation used the immunoSEQ multiplex PCR assay. TCRdb's version of the immuneACCESS table is confined to in-frame rearrangements and falls short of the full clone set. An unresolved V gene accounts for under half of the shortfall where checked; the remainder is of unknown origin. The sample has 68,000 or so clones on record, more than 70% of them singletons. The ten largest clonotypes hold 9.5% to 13% of the sample. According to the study, the label for this sample's time point signals: baseline before first vaccination. Here the sequenced sample was peripheral blood, taken on day 0 of AZD1222 vaccination. The source is an adult in good health.

The V and J genes are TRBV3-1 (or the pseudogene TRBV3-2) and TRBJ2-3, with no clear D. The germline V gene encodes CDR1 LGHDT and CDR2 YNNKEL (reference sequence). Trimming shortened V by 1 base and J by 0 bases, and 11 bases separated the two germline ends. The CDR3 runs 16 residues. The DNA for the CDR3 is TGTGCCAGCAGCCAAGTTCTAGGCGGTAGCACAGATACGCAGTATTTT. Amino acid sequence: CASSQVLGGSTDTQYF.

This chain connects TRBV4-1 to TRBJ2-4; the D is unclear. V was trimmed by 1 base and J by 0 bases, leaving 10 bases between them. CDR3 length equals 16 residues. CDR1 and CDR2 from the germline V gene are MGHRA and YSYEKL. In DNA, the CDR3 is TGCGCCAGCAGCCAAGGGGATAGGCTAGCCAAAAACATTCAGTACTTC. Translation: CASSQGDRLAKNIQYF.

The chain joins TRBV5-1 to TRBJ1-1, with D perhaps matching TRBD1 (6 bases). With 0 bases removed from V and 0 bases from J, the gap between germline ends came to 9 bases. CDR1 is SGHRS, CDR2 YFSETQ, per germline. The length of the CDR3 is 15 residues. The CDR3 is CASSLATGMNTEAFF. The CDR3 DNA follows: TGCGCCAGCAGCTTGGCTACAGGGATGAACACTGAAGCTTTCTTT.

The V call is TRBV2, the J call TRBJ2-7, with 9 bases matching TRBD2. Germline CDR1 is SNHLY and CDR2 is FYNNEI. The CDR3 spans 14 residues. V lost 1 base, J lost 7 bases, and 5 bases stayed unmatched. The CDR3 loop reads CASSEGPSGTEQYF. In DNA form, the CDR3 reads TGTGCCAGCAGTGAAGGTCCTAGCGGGACGGAGCAGTACTTC.

A single count supports this clone. The chain uses TRBV4-1 and TRBJ2-7, with 12 bases aligning to TRBD1. Germline V gives CDR1 MGHRA, CDR2 YSYEKL. V was clipped by 6 bases and J by 3 bases; unmatched bases: 6. The CDR3 has 15 residues. CDR3 bases: TGCGCCAGCAGTCTCGGGACAGGGGGCTTCTACGAGCAGTACTTC. Translating gives CASSLGTGGFYEQYF.

The chain carries TRBV10-2 and TRBJ2-3; TRBD2 matches at 10 bases. Germline lookup yields CDR1 WSHSY and CDR2 SAAADI. The CDR3 covers 18 residues. The junction had 12 bases not matched to a gene; V was cut back by 4 bases and J by 2 bases. CDR3 sequence reads: CASSAPSGGLLITDTQYF. The CDR3 bases are TGCGCCAGCAGTGCCCCTAGCGGGGGCCTTTTAATCACAGATACGCAGTATTTT.

The CDR3 loop reads CASSQQAGTNEKLFF. The CDR3 coding sequence is TGCGCCAGCAGCCAACAAGCGGGGACTAATGAAAAACTGTTTTTT. The V gene is TRBV4-1, the J gene TRBJ1-4; D gene ambiguous. Trimming took off 2 bases at V and 2 bases at J, with 9 bases between the two ends. This CDR3 spans 15 amino acids. Germline lookup yields CDR1 MGHRA and CDR2 YSYEKL.

The rearrangement joins TRBV6-1 to TRBJ1-5; D ambiguous. Trimming cost V 3 bases and J 7 bases, with 10 bases left between them. Germline V gene sequence: CDR1 MNHNS, CDR2 SASEGT. The CDR3 covers 13 residues. CDR3 nucleotides: TGTGCCAGCAGTGACCAAATGACACAGCCCCAGCATTTT. Its translation is CASSDQMTQPQHF.

This chain links TRBV3-1 (or the pseudogene TRBV3-2) with TRBJ1-2; D gene unclear. V was cut by 1 base and J by 2 bases, with 20 bases left in between. Germline V gene lookup returns CDR1 LGHDT and CDR2 YNNKEL (reference sequence). The CDR3 spans 18 residues. CDR3 in DNA: TGTGCCAGCAGCCAAGCCCCCCCAGTCGCACCTTCCAACTATGGCTACACCTTC. This codes for CASSQAPPVAPSNYGYTF.

The table lists this clone with a few counts. V is TRBV3-1 (or the pseudogene TRBV3-2) and J is TRBJ1-2; 9 bases align to TRBD1. V was pared by 6 bases and J by 6 bases, with 8 bases of the junction left unmatched. Per the germline V gene, CDR1 is LGHDT and CDR2 is YNNKEL (reference sequence). CDR3 length equals 14 residues. CDR3 amino acids: CASRKQGANDGYTF. CDR3 DNA: TGTGCCAGCAGGAAACAGGGGGCCAATGATGGCTACACCTTC.

This chain joins TRBV5-1 and TRBJ1-2; D not certain. Trimming pared 3 bases from V and 7 bases from J, leaving 16 bases between. Germline-derived CDR1 and CDR2 are SGHRS and YFSETQ. CDR3 length equals 14 residues. The CDR3 is CASSSAGPSSGYTF. In nucleotides, the CDR3 is TGCGCCAGCAGCTCTGCCGGGCCTTCATCTGGCTACACCTTC.

The chain has TRBV27 and TRBJ2-5; D ambiguous. CDR1 and CDR2 from the germline V gene are MNHEY and SMNVEV (reference sequence). The V end was cut by 3 bases, the J end by 1 base, with 6 bases between. This CDR3 has 13 amino acids. DNA for the CDR3: TGTGCCAGCAGTTTTGGTACCCAAGAGACCCAGTACTTC. The encoded protein is CASSFGTQETQYF.

This clone was seen a single time. V usage is TRBV3-1 (or the pseudogene TRBV3-2) and J usage is TRBJ1-1; TRBD1 is a possible D gene (6 bases). Germline V gene lookup returns CDR1 LGHDT and CDR2 YNNKEL (reference sequence). The ends were cut back, 4 bases at V and 2 bases at J, with 20 bases in the middle. The CDR3 spans 17 residues. For the CDR3, the DNA is TGTGCCAGCAGCCCTGGCGCGGACAGACCGGCAAACACTGAAGCTTTCTTT. Its protein is CASSPGADRPANTEAFF.

The chain recombines TRBV3-1 (or the pseudogene TRBV3-2) with TRBJ2-7; D is perhaps TRBD1 or TRBD2 (5 bases each). V lost 4 bases and J lost 4, with 11 bases in between. In germline, CDR1 is LGHDT, CDR2 YNNKEL (reference sequence). The CDR3 is 13 residues long. The CDR3 region is CASSPGRLYEQYF. DNA of the CDR3: TGTGCCAGCAGCCCGGGGCGCCTTTACGAGCAGTACTTC.

This clone was observed a single time. The gene calls are TRBV2 and TRBJ1-5, with D maybe TRBD1 (6 bases). Germline assignment: CDR1 SNHLY and CDR2 FYNNEI. The CDR3 runs 17 residues. Between the trimmed V and J ends, which lost 6 bases and 1 base, there was a span of 19 bases. CDR3 region: CASSLNPTGWSNQPQHF. As DNA, the CDR3 is TGTGCCAGCAGCCTCAACCCGACAGGATGGAGCAATCAGCCCCAGCATTTT.

The gene calls are TRBV7-6 and TRBJ2-3; D could derive from TRBD1 or TRBD2 (5 bases each). V gave up 0 bases and J gave up 10 bases, with 20 bases separating them. CDR1 SGHVS and CDR2 FNYEAQ come from the germline V gene. The CDR3 loop spans 16 amino acids. For the CDR3, the DNA is TGTGCCAGCAGCTTAGCCGGGGCTCCTGGCGTAGGGGCGCAGTATTTT. It translates to CASSLAGAPGVGAQYF.

This chain connects TRBV2 to TRBJ2-7; possibly TRBD1 for D (5 bases). This CDR3 region has 15 residues. The germline V and J ends were trimmed by 3 bases and 5 bases, with 17 bases remaining between them. Germline values: CDR1 SNHLY, CDR2 FYNNEI. The CDR3 DNA follows: TGTGCCAGCAGTGATCAACAGGCCATCCACCACGAGCAGTACTTC. Encoded protein: CASSDQQAIHHEQYF.

This chain connects TRBV6-1 to TRBJ1-5; weak D call: TRBD1 (5 bases). V lost 2 bases, J lost 2 bases, and 19 bases lay in between. The CDR3 totals 18 residues. The germline V gene encodes CDR1 MNHNS and CDR2 SASEGT. As DNA, the CDR3 is TGTGCCAGCAGTGAATCCGGGGGAGGGGTAGCTCGCAATCAGCCCCAGCATTTT. Translation gives CASSESGGGVARNQPQHF.